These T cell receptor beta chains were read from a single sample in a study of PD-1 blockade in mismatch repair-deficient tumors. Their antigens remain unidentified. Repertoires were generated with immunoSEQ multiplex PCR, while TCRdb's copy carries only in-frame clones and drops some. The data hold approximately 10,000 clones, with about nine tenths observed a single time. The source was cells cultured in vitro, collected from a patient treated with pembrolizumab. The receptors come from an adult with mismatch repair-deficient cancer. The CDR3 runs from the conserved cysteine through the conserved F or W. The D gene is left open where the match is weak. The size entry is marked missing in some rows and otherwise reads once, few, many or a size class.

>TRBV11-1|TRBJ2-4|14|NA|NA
CASSAVLAKNIQYF
TGTGCCAGCAGCGCGGTGCTAGCCAAAAACATTCAGTACTTC
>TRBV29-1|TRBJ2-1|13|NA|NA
CSVGLGSYNEQFF
TGCAGCGTCGGGTTGGGGTCCTACAATGAGCAGTTCTTC
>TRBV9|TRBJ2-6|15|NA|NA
CASSEQGSGANVLTF
TGTGCCAGCAGCGAACAGGGTTCTGGGGCCAACGTCCTGACTTTC
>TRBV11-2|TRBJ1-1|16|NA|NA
CASSLEGRRVGTEAFF
TGTGCCAGCAGCCTAGAGGGACGACGGGTGGGCACTGAAGCTTTCTTT
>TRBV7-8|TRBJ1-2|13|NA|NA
CASSLEGFGGYTF
TGTGCCAGCAGCTTAGAAGGCTTCGGGGGCTACACCTTC
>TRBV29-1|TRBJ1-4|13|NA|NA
CSATDGLNEKLFF
TGCAGCGCCACGGACGGACTTAATGAAAAACTGTTTTTT
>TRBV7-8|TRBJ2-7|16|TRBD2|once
CASSPGGTSGRVEQYF
TGTGCCAGCAGCCCCGGGGGGACTAGCGGGAGAGTCGAGCAGTACTTC
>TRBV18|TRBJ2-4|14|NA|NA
CASSPLKDAGIQYF
TGTGCCAGCTCACCACTTAAAGACGCGGGCATTCAGTACTTC
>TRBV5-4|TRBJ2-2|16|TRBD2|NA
CASSLELAGITGELFF
TGTGCCAGCAGCTTGGAACTAGCGGGAATAACCGGGGAGCTGTTTTTT
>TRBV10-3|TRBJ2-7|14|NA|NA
CAISELGGFGEQYF
TGTGCCATCAGTGAGTTAGGGGGGTTCGGCGAGCAGTACTTC
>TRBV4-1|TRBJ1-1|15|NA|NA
CASSPSGAPGTEAFF
TGCGCCAGCAGCCCATCAGGGGCGCCAGGTACTGAAGCTTTCTTT
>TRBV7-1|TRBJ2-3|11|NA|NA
CASSHGNTQYF
TGTGCCAGCTCCCACGGAAATACGCAGTATTTT
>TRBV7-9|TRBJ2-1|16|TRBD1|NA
CASSPGDRGYDNEQFF
TGTGCCAGCAGCCCAGGGGACAGGGGCTATGACAATGAGCAGTTCTTC
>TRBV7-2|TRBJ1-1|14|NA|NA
CASSLLGSPSGAFF
TGTGCCAGCAGCTTACTTGGCTCCCCAAGCGGAGCTTTCTTT
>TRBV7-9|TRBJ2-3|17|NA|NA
CASSSPISGPNTDTQYF
TGTGCCAGCAGCTCTCCCATTTCCGGACCAAACACAGATACGCAGTATTTT
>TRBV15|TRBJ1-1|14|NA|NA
CATSVQGADTEAFF
TGTGCCACCAGCGTACAGGGAGCGGACACTGAAGCTTTCTTT
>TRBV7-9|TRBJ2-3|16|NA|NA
CASSGSSLNRADTQYF
TGTGCCAGCAGCGGTAGCAGCCTGAATAGGGCAGATACGCAGTATTTT
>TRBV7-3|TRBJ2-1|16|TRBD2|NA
CASSLPGGGRVFEQFF
TGTGCCAGCAGCCTCCCTGGGGGCGGGAGGGTCTTTGAGCAGTTCTTC
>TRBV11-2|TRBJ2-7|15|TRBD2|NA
CASSFRLAGDNEQYF
TGTGCCAGCAGCTTCCGACTAGCGGGAGACAACGAGCAGTACTTC
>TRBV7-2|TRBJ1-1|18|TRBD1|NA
CASSLGFRTGRSRAEAFF
TGTGCCAGCAGCTTAGGGTTTAGGACAGGACGGTCGCGCGCTGAAGCTTTCTTT
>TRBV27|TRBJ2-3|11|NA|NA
CASGRLDTQYF
TGTGCCAGCGGAAGGTTAGATACGCAGTATTTT
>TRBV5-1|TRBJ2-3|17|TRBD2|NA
CASNEGLTSGPTDTQYF
TGCGCCAGCAACGAGGGCTTAACTAGCGGGCCCACAGATACGCAGTATTTT
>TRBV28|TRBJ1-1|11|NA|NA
CASKRETEAFF
TGTGCCAGCAAAAGGGAAACTGAAGCTTTCTTT
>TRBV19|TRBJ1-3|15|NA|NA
CASSIGGSSGNTIYF
TGTGCCAGTAGTATCGGCGGGAGCTCTGGAAACACCATATATTTT
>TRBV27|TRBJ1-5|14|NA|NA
CASRMTGSNQPQHF
TGTGCCAGCAGGATGACAGGTAGCAATCAGCCCCAGCATTTT
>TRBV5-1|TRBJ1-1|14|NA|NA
CASRGALLNTEAFF
TGCGCCAGCCGAGGGGCATTACTGAACACTGAAGCTTTCTTT
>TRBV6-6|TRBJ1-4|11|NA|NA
CASSHNEKLFF
TGTGCCAGCAGTCATAATGAAAAACTGTTTTTT
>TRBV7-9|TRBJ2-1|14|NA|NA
CASSLSTTDDEQFF
TGTGCCAGCAGCCTCTCGACGACGGACGATGAGCAGTTCTTC
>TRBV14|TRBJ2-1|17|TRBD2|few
CASSQGDYRVSYNEQFF
TGTGCCAGCAGCCAAGGGGACTACCGTGTTTCCTACAATGAGCAGTTCTTC
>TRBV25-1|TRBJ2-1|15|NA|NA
CVSMSTSRYYNEQFF
TGTGTCAGCATGAGTACTTCGAGGTATTACAATGAGCAGTTCTTC
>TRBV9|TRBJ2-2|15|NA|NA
CASSSLSGNTGELFF
TGTGCCAGCAGCTCCCTTAGCGGGAACACCGGGGAGCTGTTTTTT
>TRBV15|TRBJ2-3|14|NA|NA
CATSTRLYTDTQYF
TGTGCCACCAGCACTCGACTCTACACAGATACGCAGTATTTT
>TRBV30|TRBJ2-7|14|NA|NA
CAWRGTKDTYEQYF
TGTGCCTGGAGGGGGACAAAGGACACCTACGAGCAGTACTTC
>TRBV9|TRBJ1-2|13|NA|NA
CASSPDTNYGYTF
TGTGCCAGCAGCCCGGACACCAACTATGGCTACACCTTC